Below, one TCR beta chain is given with its context. Its antigen target is currently unknown. The junction departs from the called germline gene at one end, perhaps through a read error. Systemically healthy Caucasian individuals from Russia, 35 to 50 in total and aged roughly 6 to 90 years, were included as donors. Each donor gave about 9.7 milliliters of peripheral blood, drawn into EDTA-treated Vacutainer tubes. Ficoll-Paque density-gradient centrifugation was used to isolate PBMCs, with at least 6.5 million per sample. Trizol reagent was used to extract total RNA from PBMCs, with at least 6 micrograms per sample. For every donor, flow cytometry on a PBMC aliquot measured the percentage of naive CD45RAhigh/CD27high T cells. The germline V gene supplies CDR1 LGHNA and CDR2 YSLEER. The CDR3 has 16 amino acids, counting the end cysteine and phenylalanine. The CDR3 DNA has 48 bases and is translated from base 1.

The sample comes from a study of blood T cells in healthy people across ages (dated by TCRdb to 2014 to 2015). For the wider study: In model experiments, roughly one uniquely barcoded TCR beta cDNA molecule per two T cells was captured by template switching. To track age-related changes in TCR beta repertoire diversity, the study relied on deep sequencing normalized with unique cDNA molecular identifiers. The donors were divided into four age groups: young (average about 15 years), middle-aged (roughly 42), aged (around 59) and long-lived (about 84). Donors of different ages were randomly distributed across sequencing lanes to avoid experimental bias. Using the same blood draw, the study looked at two additional independent replicas of 1 million unique cDNA reads for two donors, one aged 18 to 30 and the other aged 80 or older.

Broad study findings and their caveats: Estimates of total diversity based on one million sequenced T cells were regarded as lower bounds and as underestimates. As age increased, observed TCR beta diversity per million T cells dropped in a roughly linear way, and a significant reduction was already evident by age 40. Compared with the aged group, more naive CD4+ T cells, fewer expanded clones and increased TCR diversity were shown by the long-lived group, suggesting age selection. A strong correlation was found between observed TCR beta diversity and the percentage of naive T cells measured by flow cytometry. Conclusive comparison of naive and antigen-experienced compartments was prevented by the profiling of bulk unsorted PBMCs. Because donor CMV infection status was unknown, age-related changes in expanded clonotypes were potentially confounded.

The library was obtained by 5' RACE. The second PCR ran for roughly 7 to 11 cycles and used a J-beta primer mix along with a sample-barcoded 5' primer. A unique molecular identifier was introduced onto each TCR beta cDNA molecule by a template-switch 5' adaptor carrying 12 random nucleotides. At least 2.5 million CDR3-containing paired-end reads were obtained from each sample. All of the RNA was converted into first-strand cDNA using the Mint cDNA synthesis kit, with a TRBC-specific oligonucleotide serving as the primer. After uracil-DNA glycosylase treatment, a first 18-cycle PCR used universal primers M1SS and BC2_uni_R on all cDNA. In the source study's methods: For normalization, 1 million high-quality reads were randomly selected from each sample, with every read carrying a distinct molecular identifier. Reads with shared molecular identifiers were discarded instead of being binned into consensus sequences. MiTCR, set to a Q25 quality threshold and the strictest error-elimination algorithm, was used for CDR3 identification, clonotype clustering and error correction. A nonparametric unseen species model with Euler transformation was used to estimate a lower bound on total TCR beta diversity. TCRdb trimmed the raw reads at Q25, called clones with MiXCR and kept productive beta chains. CDR3 protein duplicates are merged, each entry listing the most common genes and DNA. TCRdb's processing, not the study's, gives the V and J calls here. This sample gives some 1.8 million distinct CDR3 sequences in total; about two fifths of them show up just once. The ten largest clones add up to about 21% of the sample.

The sequence was collected from a human donor in good health. The rearrangement joined TRBV4-3 to TRBJ1-3; 9 bases in the junction line up with TRBD1. Material for sequencing was blood. The CDR3 sequence is CASSYAQGAEGNTVYF. The DNA sequence is given as TGCGCCAGCAGCTACGCACAGGGGGCGGAGGGAAACACCGTATATTTT.